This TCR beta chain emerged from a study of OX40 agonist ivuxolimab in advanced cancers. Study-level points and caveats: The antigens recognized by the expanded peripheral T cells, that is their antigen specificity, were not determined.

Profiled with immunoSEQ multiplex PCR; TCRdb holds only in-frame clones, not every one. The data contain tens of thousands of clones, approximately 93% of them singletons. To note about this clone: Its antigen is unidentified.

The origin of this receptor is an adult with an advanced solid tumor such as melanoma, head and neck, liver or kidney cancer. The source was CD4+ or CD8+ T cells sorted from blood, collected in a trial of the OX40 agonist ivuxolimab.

The CDR3 reads CASNSGTIGGEQFF. In DNA, the CDR3 is TGTGCCAGCAATTCAGGGACGATAGGGGGTGAGCAGTTCTTC. This chain joins TRBV27 and TRBJ2-1, with D perhaps matching TRBD1 (6 bases). The CDR3 length is 14 residues. Trimming removed 7 bases at V and 9 bases at J, with 19 bases between. From germline, CDR1 is MNHEY and CDR2 SMNVEV (reference sequence).